This T cell receptor (beta chain) is drawn from a study of PD-L1 blockade in urothelial cancer. Study overall: Of roughly 31 patients, around 25 were males with bladder-origin urothelial cancer. Blood was tested 3 weeks (second dose) and 6 weeks into treatment. Blood-derived samples held a median roughly 150,000 T cells. Individuals in the cohort had been given 0 to 3 earlier chemotherapy regimens.

Time point given: pretreatment peripheral blood. Produced via immunoSEQ multiplex PCR; TCRdb's table is partial and in-frame only. The sample shows 70,000 to 80,000 clones, roughly 80% of them seen only once. The CDR3 is made up of 12 amino acids. Trimming pared 8 bases from V and 3 bases from J, leaving 11 bases between. Germline-derived CDR1 and CDR2 are MNHEY and SVGAGI. The TCR sequence derives from a man in his forties with urothelial cancer. The sequencing here drew on PBMCs, taken around atezolizumab (anti-PD-L1) treatment. This chain joins TRBV6-5 and TRBJ2-7; D is perhaps TRBD2 (5 bases). The CDR3 bases are TGTGCCAGCGGAACCGAGGGCTACGAGCAGTACTTC. The encoded protein is CASGTEGYEQYF.